This is a list of T cell receptor beta chains from one sample in a study of T cell changes during pregnancy in multiple sclerosis. Libraries were prepared by immunoSEQ multiplex PCR; TCRdb keeps only in-frame clonotypes and omits some of them. The table has tens of thousands of clones, 94% seen once. The starting material was CD4+ T cells from peripheral blood mononuclear cells, obtained after pregnancy. These receptors were taken from a female donor with multiple sclerosis, enrolled in a pregnancy study. Both conserved end residues are part of each CDR3. The order of the fields is V gene, D gene, clone size, J gene, CDR3 DNA, CDR3 protein. D genes are given only for firm matches. Size is omitted from some rows. Given values are once, few, many or a class for expanded clones.

v_gene: TRBV7-8; d_gene: NA; abundance: NA; j_gene: TRBJ2-3; CDR3nt: TGTGCCAGCACCCCGCGCCTAGCTTCAGATACGCAGTATTTT; CDR3aa: CASTPRLASDTQYF
v_gene: TRBV19; d_gene: NA; abundance: NA; j_gene: TRBJ2-5; CDR3nt: TGTGCCTCAGTGGGGGCAGGAGAGACCCAGTACTTC; CDR3aa: CASVGAGETQYF
v_gene: TRBV6-5; d_gene: NA; abundance: NA; j_gene: TRBJ2-7; CDR3nt: TGTGCCAGCAGTTATTTTCGATTTGCGTACGAGCAGTACTTC; CDR3aa: CASSYFRFAYEQYF
v_gene: TRBV2; d_gene: NA; abundance: NA; j_gene: TRBJ2-3; CDR3nt: TGTGCCAGCAGTGAAGCTCGTTCGGGAGTAGATACGCAGTATTTT; CDR3aa: CASSEARSGVDTQYF
v_gene: TRBV28; d_gene: TRBD1; abundance: NA; j_gene: TRBJ1-1; CDR3nt: TGTGCCAGCAGTCTCGGGACAGCCCCTGAAGCTTTCTTT; CDR3aa: CASSLGTAPEAFF
v_gene: TRBV28; d_gene: NA; abundance: NA; j_gene: TRBJ1-1; CDR3nt: TGTGCCAGCGGGCTCGGGGGAAGTGGAACTGAAGCTTTCTTT; CDR3aa: CASGLGGSGTEAFF
v_gene: TRBV7-6; d_gene: NA; abundance: NA; j_gene: TRBJ2-7; CDR3nt: TGTGCCAGCCCGCGGGGTGATTTCTGGGAGCAGTACTTC; CDR3aa: CASPRGDFWEQYF
v_gene: TRBV4-3; d_gene: NA; abundance: NA; j_gene: TRBJ2-1; CDR3nt: TGCGCCAGCAGCCAAACTAGCAGCAATGAGCAGTTCTTC; CDR3aa: CASSQTSSNEQFF
v_gene: TRBV7-2; d_gene: TRBD2; abundance: NA; j_gene: TRBJ2-7; CDR3nt: TGTGCCAGCAGCTTAGCGGCTAGCGGTACCTACGAGCAGTACTTC; CDR3aa: CASSLAASGTYEQYF
v_gene: TRBV5-1; d_gene: NA; abundance: NA; j_gene: TRBJ2-1; CDR3nt: TGCGCCAGCAGCCCGCCGCAGGACAGCTACAATGAGCAGTTCTTC; CDR3aa: CASSPPQDSYNEQFF
v_gene: TRBV19; d_gene: NA; abundance: NA; j_gene: TRBJ1-1; CDR3nt: TGTGCCAGTAGTATCGCAGGCCTGAACACTGAAGCTTTCTTT; CDR3aa: CASSIAGLNTEAFF
v_gene: TRBV5-1; d_gene: NA; abundance: NA; j_gene: TRBJ1-3; CDR3nt: TGCGCCAGCAGCCAGACAGCGTCTGGAAACACCATATATTTT; CDR3aa: CASSQTASGNTIYF
v_gene: TRBV28; d_gene: TRBD2; abundance: NA; j_gene: TRBJ2-3; CDR3nt: TGTGCCAGCAGTTTAGGTCTAGCGGGAAGCACAGATACGCAGTATTTT; CDR3aa: CASSLGLAGSTDTQYF
v_gene: TRBV4-2; d_gene: NA; abundance: once; j_gene: TRBJ2-7; CDR3nt: TGTGCCAGCAGCCAGCGTATTCCAGGGGCCTCGGACTACGAGCAGTACTTC; CDR3aa: CASSQRIPGASDYEQYF
v_gene: TRBV27; d_gene: TRBD2; abundance: NA; j_gene: TRBJ2-7; CDR3nt: TGTGCCAGCAGTCCCTCGATTAGCGGGAGGCTCGCCTACGAGCAGTACTTC; CDR3aa: CASSPSISGRLAYEQYF
v_gene: TRBV28; d_gene: NA; abundance: NA; j_gene: TRBJ1-1; CDR3nt: TGTGCCAGCAGTTTCCCGGACACTGAAGCTTTCTTT; CDR3aa: CASSFPDTEAFF
v_gene: TRBV20-1; d_gene: NA; abundance: NA; j_gene: TRBJ2-1; CDR3nt: TGCAGTGCTAGGTCACTAGAGCAGTTCTTC; CDR3aa: CSARSLEQFF
v_gene: TRBV28; d_gene: NA; abundance: NA; j_gene: TRBJ2-7; CDR3nt: TGTGCCAGCAGAGACCCTGGGGGGTTCTACGAGCAGTACTTC; CDR3aa: CASRDPGGFYEQYF
v_gene: TRBV5-1; d_gene: TRBD1; abundance: NA; j_gene: TRBJ2-1; CDR3nt: TGCGCCAGCAGCTTGGAAAGGGGACAGGGTCTCGGCAATGAGCAGTTCTTC; CDR3aa: CASSLERGQGLGNEQFF
v_gene: TRBV5-4; d_gene: NA; abundance: NA; j_gene: TRBJ2-1; CDR3nt: TGTGCCAGCAGCTTGCGGGGGAGCTCCTACAATGAGCAGTTCTTC; CDR3aa: CASSLRGSSYNEQFF
v_gene: TRBV19; d_gene: NA; abundance: few; j_gene: TRBJ1-1; CDR3nt: TGTGCCTCGTCTGAAGGACAATTGAACACTGAAGCTTTCTTT; CDR3aa: CASSEGQLNTEAFF
v_gene: TRBV2; d_gene: TRBD1; abundance: NA; j_gene: TRBJ1-4; CDR3nt: TGTGCCAGCAGGGGACAGGGGGCACCTAATGAAAAACTGTTTTTT; CDR3aa: CASRGQGAPNEKLFF